This entry features one TCR beta chain sequence. The antigen remains unidentified. This entry belongs to a study of graft-versus-host responses after intestinal transplantation. The germline V gene has CDR1 MNHNS and CDR2 SASEGT. CDR3 length: 14 residues. V shed 6 bases and J 5 bases; nucleotides not matched to a gene: 5. The repertoire was sequenced with immunoSEQ multiplex PCR; TCRdb's copy has only in-frame clones and lacks some. Of some 140,000 clones detected, 80% to 95% appear once; the ten largest clones hold about 0.19%. This TCR derives from a human donor who received an intestinal transplant. Material: unstimulated CD4+ T cells sorted from spleen or lymph node cells, obtained before intestinal transplant. This chain uses TRBV6-1 with TRBJ2-3, with 10 nucleotides matching TRBD2. The CDR3 spells CASRLAGAIDTQYF. The CDR3 DNA reads TGTGCCAGCAGGCTAGCGGGAGCTATAGATACGCAGTATTTT.